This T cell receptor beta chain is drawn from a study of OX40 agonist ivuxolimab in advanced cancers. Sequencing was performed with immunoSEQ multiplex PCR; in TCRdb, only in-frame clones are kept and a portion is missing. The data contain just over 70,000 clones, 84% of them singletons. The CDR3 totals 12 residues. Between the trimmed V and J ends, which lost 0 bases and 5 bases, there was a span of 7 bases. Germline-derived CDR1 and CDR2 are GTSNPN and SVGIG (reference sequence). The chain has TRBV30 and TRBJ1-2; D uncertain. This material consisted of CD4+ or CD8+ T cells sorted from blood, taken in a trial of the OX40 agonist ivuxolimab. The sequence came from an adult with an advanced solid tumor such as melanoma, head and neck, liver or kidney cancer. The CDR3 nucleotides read TGTGCCTGGAGTGTCTGGGGATATGGCTACACCTTC. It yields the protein CAWSVWGYGYTF.